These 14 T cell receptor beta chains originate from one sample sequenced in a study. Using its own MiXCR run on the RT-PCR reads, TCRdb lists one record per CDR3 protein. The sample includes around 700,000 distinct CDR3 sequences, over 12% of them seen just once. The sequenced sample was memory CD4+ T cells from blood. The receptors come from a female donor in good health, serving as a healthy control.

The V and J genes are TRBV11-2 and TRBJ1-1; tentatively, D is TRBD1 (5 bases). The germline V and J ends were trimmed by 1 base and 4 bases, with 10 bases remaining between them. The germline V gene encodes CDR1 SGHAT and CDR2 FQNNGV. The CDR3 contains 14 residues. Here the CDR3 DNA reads TGTGCCAGCAGCTTAGCAGGGATTGGCACTGAAGCTTTCTTT. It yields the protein CASSLAGIGTEAFF. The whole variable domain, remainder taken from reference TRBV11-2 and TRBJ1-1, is EAGVAQSPRYKIIEKRQSVAFWCNPISGHATLYWYQQILGQGPKLLIQFQNNGVVDDSQLPKDRFSAERLKGVDSTLKIQPAKLEDSAVYLCASSLAGIGTEAFFGQGTRLTVV.

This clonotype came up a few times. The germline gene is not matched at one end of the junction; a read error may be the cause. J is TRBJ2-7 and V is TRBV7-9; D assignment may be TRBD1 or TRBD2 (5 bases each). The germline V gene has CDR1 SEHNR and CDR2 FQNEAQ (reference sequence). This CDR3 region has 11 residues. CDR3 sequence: CASSLAWWGSF. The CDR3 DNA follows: TGTGCCAGCAGCTTAGCGTGGTGGGGGAGCTTC.

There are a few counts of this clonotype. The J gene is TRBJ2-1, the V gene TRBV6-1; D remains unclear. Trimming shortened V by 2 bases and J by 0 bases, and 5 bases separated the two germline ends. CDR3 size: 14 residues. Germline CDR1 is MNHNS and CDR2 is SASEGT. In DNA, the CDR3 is TGTGCCAGCAGTGAAACGGGCTCCTACAATGAGCAGTTCTTC. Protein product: CASSETGSYNEQFF.

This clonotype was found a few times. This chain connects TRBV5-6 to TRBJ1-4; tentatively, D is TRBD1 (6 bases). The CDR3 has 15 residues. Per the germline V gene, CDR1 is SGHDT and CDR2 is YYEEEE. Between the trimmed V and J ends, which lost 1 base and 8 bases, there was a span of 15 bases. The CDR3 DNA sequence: TGTGCCAGCAGCTTGCGTGTTGCCGGGGGCGAAAAACTGTTTTTT. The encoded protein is CASSLRVAGGEKLFF.

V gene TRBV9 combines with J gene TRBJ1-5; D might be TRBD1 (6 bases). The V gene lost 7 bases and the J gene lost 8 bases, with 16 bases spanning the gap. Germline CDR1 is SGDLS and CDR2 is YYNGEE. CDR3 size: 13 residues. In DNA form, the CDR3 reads TGTGCCAGCGCTCGGGGGCCTATGGAGCCCCAGCATTTT. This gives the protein CASARGPMEPQHF.

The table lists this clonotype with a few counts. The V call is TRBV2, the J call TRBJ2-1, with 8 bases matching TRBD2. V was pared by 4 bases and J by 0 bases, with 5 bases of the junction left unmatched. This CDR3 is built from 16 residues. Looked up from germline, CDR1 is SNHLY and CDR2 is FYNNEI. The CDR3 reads CASSGTSRSSYNEQFF. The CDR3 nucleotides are TGTGCCAGCAGTGGGACTAGCCGAAGCTCCTACAATGAGCAGTTCTTC.

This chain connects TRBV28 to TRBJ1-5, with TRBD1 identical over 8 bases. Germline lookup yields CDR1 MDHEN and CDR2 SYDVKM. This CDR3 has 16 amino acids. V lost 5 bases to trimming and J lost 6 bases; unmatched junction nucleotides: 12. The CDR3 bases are TGTGCCAGCAGTCCCTTTAATGGACAGGGCACTCAGCCCCAGCATTTT. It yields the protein CASSPFNGQGTQPQHF.

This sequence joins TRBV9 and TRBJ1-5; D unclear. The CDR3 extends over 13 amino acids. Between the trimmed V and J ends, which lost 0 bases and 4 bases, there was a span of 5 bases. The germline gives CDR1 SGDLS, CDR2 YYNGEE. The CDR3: CASSVGPNQPQHF. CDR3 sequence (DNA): TGTGCCAGCAGCGTAGGCCCAAATCAGCCCCAGCATTTT.

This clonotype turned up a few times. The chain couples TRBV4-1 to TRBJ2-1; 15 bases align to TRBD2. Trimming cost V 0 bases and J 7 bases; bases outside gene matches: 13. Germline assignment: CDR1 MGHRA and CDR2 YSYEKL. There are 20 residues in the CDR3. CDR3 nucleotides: TGCGCCAGCAGCCAAGACCAACTCGGACTAGCGGGAGGGCCTTTGAATGAGCAGTTCTTC. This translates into CASSQDQLGLAGGPLNEQFF.

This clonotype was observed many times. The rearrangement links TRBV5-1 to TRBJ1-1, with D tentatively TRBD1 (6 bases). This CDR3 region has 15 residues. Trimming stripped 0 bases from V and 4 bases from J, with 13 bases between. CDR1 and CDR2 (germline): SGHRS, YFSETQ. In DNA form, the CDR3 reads TGCGCCAGCAGCTTGGCCGGGCAGACAGGCACTGAAGCTTTCTTT. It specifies CASSLAGQTGTEAFF.

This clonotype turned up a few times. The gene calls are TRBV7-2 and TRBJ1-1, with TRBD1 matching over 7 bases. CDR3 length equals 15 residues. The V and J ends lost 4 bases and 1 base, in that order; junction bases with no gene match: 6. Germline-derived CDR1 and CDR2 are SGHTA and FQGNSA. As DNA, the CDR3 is TGTGCCAGCAGCTCGACGGGACAGCAGAACACTGAAGCTTTCTTT. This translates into CASSSTGQQNTEAFF.

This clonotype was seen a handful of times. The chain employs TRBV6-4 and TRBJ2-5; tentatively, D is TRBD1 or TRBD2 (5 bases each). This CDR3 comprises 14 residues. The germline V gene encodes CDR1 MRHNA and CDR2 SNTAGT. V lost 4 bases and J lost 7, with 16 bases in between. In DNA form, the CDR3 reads TGTGCCAGCAGTGCGGACGGGGCGTCCGGGACCCAGTACTTC. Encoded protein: CASSADGASGTQYF.

Here the CDR3 DNA reads TGTGCCAGCTCACCGAACCGTGCAGGGTACTCTGGAAACACCATATATTTT. Its translation: CASSPNRAGYSGNTIYF. V usage is TRBV18 and J usage is TRBJ1-3; D might be TRBD1 (5 bases). Germline loops: CDR1 KGHSH, CDR2 LQKENI. CDR3 length: 17 residues. Trimming took off 3 bases at V and 0 bases at J, with 15 bases between the two ends.

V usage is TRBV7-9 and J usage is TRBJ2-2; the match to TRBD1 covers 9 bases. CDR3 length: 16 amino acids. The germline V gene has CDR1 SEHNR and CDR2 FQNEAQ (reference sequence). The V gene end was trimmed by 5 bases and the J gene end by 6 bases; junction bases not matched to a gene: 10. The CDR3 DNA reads TGTGCCAGCAGCCATTCCGGGACAGGGAAACCCGGGGAGCTGTTTTTT. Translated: CASSHSGTGKPGELFF.